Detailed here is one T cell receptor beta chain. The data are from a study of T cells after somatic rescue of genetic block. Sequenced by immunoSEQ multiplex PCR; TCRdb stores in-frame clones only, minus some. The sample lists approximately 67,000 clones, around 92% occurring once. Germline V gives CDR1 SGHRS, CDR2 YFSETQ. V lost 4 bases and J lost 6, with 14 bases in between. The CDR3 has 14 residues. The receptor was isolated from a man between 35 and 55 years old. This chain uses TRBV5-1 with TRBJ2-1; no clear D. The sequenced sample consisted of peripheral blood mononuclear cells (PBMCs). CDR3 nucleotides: TGCGCCAGCAGCGAGGACGGGTGGGTCAATGAGCAGTTCTTC. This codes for CASSEDGWVNEQFF.